What follows are 25 T cell receptor beta chains derived from one specimen sequenced in a study of T cell clonality in common variable immunodeficiency. Study outcomes and limitations: Common variable immunodeficiency TCR beta sequences reportedly had fewer deletions and N-nucleotide insertions.

Their antigens are not known. Some clones are missing from TCRdb's copy, which holds only in-frame ones; the method was immunoSEQ multiplex PCR. The sample has 11,000 to 15,000 clones, none seen only once; the top ten hold just under 9%. Specimen: peripheral blood mononuclear cells. These receptors all stem from a human donor with common variable immunodeficiency.

Comments on this clone: The missing CDR3 end, 3 residues past where the read stops, is filled in from the germline J gene. This rearrangement joins TRBV19 to TRBJ1-5; TRBD1 agrees at 8 bases. The length of the CDR3 is 16 residues. CDR1 and CDR2 (germline): LNHDA, SQIVND (reference sequence). Unmatched junction bases numbered 12, after V lost 5 bases and J lost 6 bases. The CDR3: CASSRSGQGGGQPQHF. CDR3 bases read: TGTGCCAGTAGTCGCTCCGGACAGGGAGGTGGTCAGCCC.

About this clone itself: The read ends 3 residues early relative to the CDR3; the germline J gene fills the gap. The chain links TRBV7-2 to TRBJ2-7; TRBD2 is a possible D gene (6 bases). Trimming pared 2 bases from V and 3 bases from J, leaving 11 bases between. Germline CDR1 reads SGHTA; CDR2 reads FQGNSA. The CDR3 extends over 14 amino acids. The sequenced CDR3 bases are TGTGCCAGCAGCTTAAACCCGCGGGGCTACGAG. This translates into CASSLNPRGYE. The entire CDR3 reads CASSLNPRGYEQYF.

Comment on this clone: The read stops 3 residues short of the end of the CDR3; the missing end is completed from the germline J gene. The chain uses TRBV20-1 and TRBJ2-5; TRBD1 might be the D (6 bases). The V end was cut by 0 bases, the J end by 5 bases, with 10 bases between. The CDR3 is 13 residues long. The germline V gene has CDR1 DFQATT and CDR2 SNEGSKA (reference sequence). The sequenced CDR3 bases are TGCAGTGCTAGAGATCTGGGGGCCGAGACC. As protein: CSARDLGAET. In full, the CDR3 reads CSARDLGAETQYF.

This clone was observed a handful of times. Read data end 3 residues before the CDR3 end; the end is taken from the germline J gene. The chain links TRBV19 to TRBJ2-1, with D possibly being TRBD2 (6 bases). The CDR3 is 13 residues long. The germline V gene encodes CDR1 LNHDA and CDR2 SQIVND (reference sequence). The V end lost 3 bases, the J end lost 7 bases, and 10 bases lay between the germline ends. CDR3 bases read: TGTGCCAGTAGTATTGGGGGGAGGAATGAG. It specifies CASSIGGRNE. The CDR3, in full, reads CASSIGGRNEQFF.

Remarks on this clone: The read is 3 residues too short to cover the CDR3 end, so that end is filled in from the germline J gene. V gene TRBV2 combines with J gene TRBJ1-1; 10 bases fit TRBD1. The trim removed 6 bases at V and 3 bases at J, leaving 7 bases unmatched. Per the germline V gene, CDR1 is SNHLY and CDR2 is FYNNEI. The CDR3 totals 15 residues. The CDR3 here is CASRRRQGADTEAFF. The part of the CDR3 DNA that was read is TGTGCCAGCAGGAGACGACAGGGGGCAGACACTGAA.

Remarks on this clone: The CDR3 goes on 3 residues after the read ends, and that part is filled in from the germline J gene. This chain connects TRBV5-1 to TRBJ2-7; TRBD1 aligns across 9 bases. The V gene end was trimmed by 4 bases and the J gene end by 3 bases; junction bases not matched to a gene: 17. Per germline, CDR1 SGHRS and CDR2 YFSETQ. The CDR3 sequence is 18 residues long. CDR3 sequence: CASSRDRVVASPFYEQYF. CDR3 DNA, as far as it was read: TGCGCCAGCAGCCGGGACAGGGTAGTGGCTAGCCCTTTCTACGAG.

This clone was seen a handful of times. The read stops 3 residues short of the end of the CDR3; the missing end is completed from the germline J gene. The chain couples TRBV18 to TRBJ1-4; 8 bases agree with TRBD1. The CDR3 is 14 amino acids. V dropped 3 bases and J dropped 6; count of bases not matched to a gene: 3. The germline CDR1 and CDR2 sequences are KGHSH and LQKENI. CDR3 loop: CASSPTGADEKLFF. The CDR3 bases that were read are TGTGCCAGCTCACCGACAGGGGCGGATGAAAAA.

Notes on this clone: The read terminates 3 residues before the CDR3 end, so the remaining end is supplied by the germline J gene. This sequence joins TRBV19 and TRBJ2-3; TRBD2 agrees at 7 bases. Germline assignment: CDR1 LNHDA and CDR2 SQIVND (reference sequence). The CDR3 contains 14 residues. V lost 7 bases to trimming and J lost 0 bases; unmatched junction nucleotides: 4. The sequenced CDR3 bases are TGTGCCAGTAAATGGCGGGGGAGCACAGATACG. This encodes CASKWRGSTDT. The whole CDR3 sequence is CASKWRGSTDTQYF.

This clone was recorded a few times. The read ends 3 residues shy of where the CDR3 ends; the end is completed using the germline J gene. The rearrangement uses TRBV7-6 and TRBJ2-5; 7 nucleotides match TRBD2. CDR3 length: 16 amino acids. Losses at the gene ends were 5 bases for V and 4 bases for J; bases not matched to a gene: 13. The V gene's germline CDR1 is SGHVS and CDR2 FNYEAQ. The CDR3 DNA, read in part, is TGTGCCAGCAGCGCGATAGTAAGGGCTAGCGGAGAGACC. Translation gives CASSAIVRASGET. The whole CDR3 reads CASSAIVRASGETQYF.

With respect to this clone: The CDR3 end lies 3 residues beyond the end of the read and is filled in from the germline J gene. The chain employs TRBV19 and TRBJ2-7; no clear D. CDR1 and CDR2 from the germline V gene are LNHDA and SQIVND (reference sequence). The CDR3 length is 13 residues. V was clipped by 4 bases and J by 2 bases, with 9 bases between them. The CDR3 DNA, read in part, is TGTGCCAGTAGTACCTCCTCAGCCTACGAG. This sequence encodes CASSTSSAYE. The whole CDR3 is CASSTSSAYEQYF.

About this clone: The DNA ends 3 residues before the CDR3 does, and the rest of the CDR3 is filled in from the germline J gene. The V and J genes are TRBV18 and TRBJ2-7; the match to TRBD2 covers 7 bases. Trimming took 0 bases from V and 4 from J; bases not matched to a gene: 3. The germline V gene has CDR1 KGHSH and CDR2 LQKENI. The CDR3 is made up of 14 amino acids. The CDR3 spells CASSPPWGGYEQYF. CDR3 bases read: TGTGCCAGCTCACCACCGTGGGGGGGGTACGAG.

The sample holds a few counts of this clone. Read data end 3 residues before the CDR3 end; the end is taken from the germline J gene. The rearrangement joins TRBV7-6 to TRBJ2-6, with a possible D match to TRBD1 (6 bases). Germline V gene sequence: CDR1 SGHVS, CDR2 FNYEAQ. This CDR3 region has 16 residues. The germline V and J ends were trimmed by 5 bases and 0 bases, with 11 bases remaining between them. CDR3 sequence reads: CASSLEDSSGANVLTF. The CDR3 DNA, read in part, is TGTGCCAGCAGCCTCGAGGACAGCTCTGGGGCCAACGTC.

In this sample, this clone turned up a few times. The read terminates 3 residues ahead of where the CDR3 ends, so the germline J gene completes it. V gene TRBV7-2 combines with J gene TRBJ2-5; the D gene is possibly TRBD1 (6 bases). In germline, CDR1 is SGHTA, CDR2 FQGNSA. The CDR3 contains 15 residues. Between the trimmed V and J ends, which lost 2 bases and 2 bases, there was a span of 12 bases. Incomplete CDR3 DNA: TGTGCCAGCAGCTTACTACCGGACAGACAAGAGACC. It yields the protein CASSLLPDRQET. The full CDR3 sequence reads CASSLLPDRQETQYF.

This clone was counted a few times. The CDR3 end lies 3 residues beyond the end of the read and is filled in from the germline J gene. This sequence joins TRBV19 and TRBJ2-3; 11 bases agree with TRBD2. Losses at the gene ends were 7 bases for V and 3 bases for J; bases not matched to a gene: 6. CDR3 length: 15 residues. Germline CDR1 reads LNHDA; CDR2 reads SQIVND (reference sequence). CDR3 sequence: CASNGLAGGTDTQYF. Partial CDR3 DNA: TGTGCCAGTAATGGCCTAGCGGGGGGTACAGATACG.

About this clone: The read finishes 3 residues shy of the CDR3 end, and the germline J gene is used to complete it. This chain uses TRBV18 with TRBJ2-2; D not certain. Trimming took off 2 bases at V and 6 bases at J, with 7 bases between the two ends. The CDR3 consists of 13 residues. Looked up from germline, CDR1 is KGHSH and CDR2 is LQKENI. The CDR3 sequence: CASSPDISGELFF. The sequenced CDR3 bases are TGTGCCAGCTCACCAGACATTTCCGGGGAG.

The table lists this clone with a few counts. Sequencing ends 3 residues short of the CDR3 end; the germline J gene provides the rest. The V call is TRBV18, the J call TRBJ1-2, with 10 positions matching TRBD1. The V and J ends lost 3 bases and 2 bases, in that order; junction bases with no gene match: 6. Germline loops: CDR1 KGHSH, CDR2 LQKENI. There are 16 residues in the CDR3. The CDR3 loop reads CASSPPDRGLNYGYTF. The sequenced part of the CDR3 DNA is TGTGCCAGCTCACCCCCCGACAGGGGGCTCAACTATGGC. Full variable domain (rest looked up from reference TRBV18 and TRBJ1-2): NAGVMQNPRHLVRRRGQEARLRCSPMKGHSHVYWYRQLPEEGLKFMVYLQKENIIDESGMPKERFSAEFPKEGPSILRIQQVVRGDSAAYFCASSPPDRGLNYGYTFGSGTRLTVV.

Comment on this clone: The read ends 3 residues early relative to the CDR3; the germline J gene fills the gap. The rearrangement links TRBV7-6 to TRBJ2-5, with D perhaps matching TRBD1 (5 bases). The CDR3 is 13 residues long. Germline assignment: CDR1 SGHVS and CDR2 FNYEAQ. Trimming left V 5 bases short and J 1 base short, with 8 bases between. CDR3 sequence reads: CASSAGLQETQYF. Partial CDR3 DNA: TGTGCCAGCAGCGCAGGGCTCCAAGAGACC.

Worth noting for this clone: The CDR3 is cut off 3 residues early in the read; its end comes from the germline J gene. The chain employs TRBV7-8 and TRBJ2-5; 13 bases agree with TRBD2. Germline V gene sequence: CDR1 SGHVS, CDR2 FQNEAQ. This CDR3 spans 17 amino acids. Trimming at V came to 4 bases and at J to 5 bases, leaving 10 bases not matched to a gene. This chain's CDR3 is CASSSRYTSGGAETQYF. The DNA read from the CDR3 is TGTGCCAGCAGCTCCCGATATACTAGCGGGGGGGCGGAGACC.

This clone turned up a few times. Read sequence stops 3 residues before the CDR3 end, and the germline J gene provides the missing end. The chain links TRBV19 to TRBJ2-1, with TRBD2 matching 11 bases. The CDR3 length is 15 residues. With 4 bases clipped from V and 5 bases from J, the junction kept 4 bases outside the gene matches. The germline gives CDR1 LNHDA, CDR2 SQIVND (reference sequence). The CDR3 region is CASSSSGGAHNEQFF. The part of the CDR3 DNA that was read is TGTGCCAGTAGTAGTAGCGGGGGGGCTCACAATGAG.

Concerning this clone itself: The read ends 3 residues early relative to the CDR3; the germline J gene fills the gap. The chain couples TRBV7-2 to TRBJ2-7; D unresolved. The V and J ends lost 3 bases and 6 bases respectively, with 9 bases between them. The CDR3 extends over 12 amino acids. CDR1 is SGHTA and CDR2 is FQGNSA in the germline V gene. The sequenced CDR3 bases are TGTGCCAGCAGCTTTACCCTAGTCGAG. Translation: CASSFTLVE. The entire CDR3 sequence reads CASSFTLVEQYF. Based on the CDR3 plus reference TRBV7-2 and TRBJ2-7, the full variable domain is GAGVSQSPSNKVTEKGKDVELRCDPISGHTALYWYRQSLGQGLEFLIYFQGNSAPDKSGLPSDRFSAERTGGSVSTLTIQRTQQEDSAVYLCASSFTLVEQYFGPGTRLTVT.

Comments on this clone: The read finishes 3 residues shy of the CDR3 end, and the germline J gene is used to complete it. J is TRBJ1-1 and V is TRBV7-9, with 7 bases matching TRBD1. Germline V gene data show CDR1 as SEHNR and CDR2 as FQNEAQ (reference sequence). This CDR3 is built from 14 residues. The V gene end was trimmed by 5 bases and the J gene end by 2 bases; junction bases not matched to a gene: 5. The chain's CDR3 is CASSPGTANTEAFF. Incomplete CDR3 DNA: TGTGCCAGCAGCCCCGGGACAGCAAACACTGAA.

A note on this clone: The read falls 3 residues short of the CDR3 end, and the missing part is taken from the germline J gene. The chain couples TRBV7-2 to TRBJ2-2; 8 nucleotides match TRBD2. Per germline, CDR1 SGHTA and CDR2 FQGNSA. The CDR3 totals 15 residues. V was clipped by 4 bases and J by 4 bases; unmatched bases: 5. This chain's CDR3 is CASSWGLVSTGELFF. The covered CDR3 bases are TGTGCCAGCAGCTGGGGACTAGTCTCCACCGGGGAG. The whole variable domain, filled in from reference TRBV7-2 and TRBJ2-2, reads GAGVSQSPSNKVTEKGKDVELRCDPISGHTALYWYRQSLGQGLEFLIYFQGNSAPDKSGLPSDRFSAERTGGSVSTLTIQRTQQEDSAVYLCASSWGLVSTGELFFGEGSRLTVL.

A few counts support this clone. Read sequence stops 3 residues before the CDR3 end, and the germline J gene provides the missing end. This chain uses TRBV7-2 with TRBJ1-6; a possible D gene is TRBD1 (6 bases). The CDR3 runs to 15 residues. V lost 5 bases to trimming and J lost 10 bases, with 18 bases between them. The germline V gene encodes CDR1 SGHTA and CDR2 FQGNSA. The covered CDR3 bases are TGTGCCAGCAGCCCCCGGACAGTCAGTGACTCACCC. This gives the protein CASSPRTVSDSP. The full CDR3 protein reads CASSPRTVSDSPLHF.

Details on this clone: With the read ending 3 residues before the CDR3 end, the germline J gene is used to fill in that end. The J gene is TRBJ1-4, the V gene TRBV2, with D hard to call. This CDR3 comprises 14 residues. Germline CDR1 reads SNHLY; CDR2 reads FYNNEI. CDR3 DNA (partial): TGTGCGGGCAGTTTACTAGCAACTAATGAAAAA. Amino acid sequence: CAGSLLATNEK. The whole CDR3 sequence is CAGSLLATNEKLFF. The full variable domain, with the rest looked up from reference TRBV2 and TRBJ1-4, is EPEVTQTPSHQVTQMGQEVILRCVPISNHLYFYWYRQILGQKVEFLVSFYNNEISEKSEIFDDQFSVERPDGSNFTLKIRSTKLEDSAMYFCAGSLLATNEKLFFGSGTQLSVL.

This clone has only a few counts. The CDR3 end falls 3 residues outside the read, so it is completed with the germline J gene. The chain carries TRBV23-1 and TRBJ1-1; D ambiguous. TRBV23-1 counts as an open reading frame of uncertain function. V was clipped by 5 bases and J by 7 bases, with 14 bases between them. This CDR3 is 13 amino acids long. The CDR3 loop is CASSYPGDYEAFF. The DNA read from the CDR3 is TGCGCCAGCAGTTATCCGGGAGACTATGAA.